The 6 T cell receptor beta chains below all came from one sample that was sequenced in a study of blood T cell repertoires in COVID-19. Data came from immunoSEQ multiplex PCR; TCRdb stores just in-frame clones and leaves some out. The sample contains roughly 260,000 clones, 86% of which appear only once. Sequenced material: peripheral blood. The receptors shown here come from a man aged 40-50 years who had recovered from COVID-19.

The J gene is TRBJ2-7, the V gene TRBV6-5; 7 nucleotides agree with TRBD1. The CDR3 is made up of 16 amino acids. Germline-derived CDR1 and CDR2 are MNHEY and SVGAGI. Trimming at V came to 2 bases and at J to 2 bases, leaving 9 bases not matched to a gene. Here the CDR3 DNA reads TGTGCCAGCAGTTACACCACGACAGGGTTACCCTACGAGCAGTACTTC. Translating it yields CASSYTTTGLPYEQYF.

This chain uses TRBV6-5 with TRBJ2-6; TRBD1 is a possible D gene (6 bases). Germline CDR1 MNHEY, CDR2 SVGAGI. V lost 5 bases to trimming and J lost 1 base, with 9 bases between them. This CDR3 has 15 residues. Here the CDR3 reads CASSPRGSGANVLTF. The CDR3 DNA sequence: TGTGCCAGCAGTCCCAGGGGATCTGGGGCCAACGTCCTGACTTTC.

The CDR3 region is CASSPLDLAVQFF. The CDR3 coding sequence is TGTGCCAGCTCACCCCTCGACCTCGCGGTGCAGTTCTTC. The V call is TRBV18, the J call TRBJ2-1; no clear D gene. The CDR3 contains 13 residues. CDR1 and CDR2 from the germline V gene are KGHSH and LQKENI. The germline V and J ends were trimmed by 3 bases and 12 bases, with 15 bases remaining between them.

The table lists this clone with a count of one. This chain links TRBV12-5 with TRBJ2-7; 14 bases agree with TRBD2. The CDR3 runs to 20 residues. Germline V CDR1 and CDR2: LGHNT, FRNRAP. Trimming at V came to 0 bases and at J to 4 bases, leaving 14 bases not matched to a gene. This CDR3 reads CASGLVRSPAGTSGRYEQYF. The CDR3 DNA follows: TGTGCTAGTGGTTTGGTAAGGTCGCCCGCCGGGACTAGCGGGAGATACGAGCAGTACTTC.

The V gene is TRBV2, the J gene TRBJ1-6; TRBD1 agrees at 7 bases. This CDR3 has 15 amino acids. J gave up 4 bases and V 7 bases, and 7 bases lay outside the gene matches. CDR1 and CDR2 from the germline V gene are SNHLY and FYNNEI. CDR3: CASKAGQPYNSPLHF. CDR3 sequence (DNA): TGTGCCAGCAAGGCGGGACAGCCTTATAATTCACCCCTCCACTTT.

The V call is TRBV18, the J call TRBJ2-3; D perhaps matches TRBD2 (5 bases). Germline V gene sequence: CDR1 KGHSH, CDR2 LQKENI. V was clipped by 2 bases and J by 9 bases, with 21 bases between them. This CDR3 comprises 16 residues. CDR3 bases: TGTGCCAGCTCACCAGAGGGTTCTTGGGCTGGGAGAACGCAGTATTTT. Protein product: CASSPEGSWAGRTQYF.